This entry is about one T cell receptor beta chain. The source of the sample is a study of blood T cell repertoires in COVID-19. Across the study: From the United States, Italy and Spain came samples of acute and convalescent COVID-19. Sources were T cells, B-cell-depleted T cells, or PBMCs; the material itself was cDNA or gDNA.

Original methodology: The assay estimated nucleated cells by amplifying reference gene primers. TCRdb keeps only in-frame clones here, not all; method: immunoSEQ multiplex PCR. That table gives V, J and clone size, and the DNA gave D and trimming. The sample consists of some 110,000 clones, approximately 81% of them appearing once. Seattle patients were enrolled during active infection and followed longitudinally. Trimming took off 4 bases at V and 7 bases at J, with 19 bases between the two ends. Germline assignment: CDR1 MNHEY and CDR2 SMNVEV (reference sequence). The length of the CDR3 is 16 residues.

The chain combines TRBV27 with TRBJ1-4; possibly TRBD1 for D (6 bases). This receptor was identified in an elderly man with COVID-19, enrolled during active disease. The material sequenced was peripheral blood. In DNA form, the CDR3 reads TGTGCCAGCAGTTCTCGGACAGCCAGCTCGTCTGAAAAACTGTTTTTT. Residues: CASSSRTASSSEKLFF.